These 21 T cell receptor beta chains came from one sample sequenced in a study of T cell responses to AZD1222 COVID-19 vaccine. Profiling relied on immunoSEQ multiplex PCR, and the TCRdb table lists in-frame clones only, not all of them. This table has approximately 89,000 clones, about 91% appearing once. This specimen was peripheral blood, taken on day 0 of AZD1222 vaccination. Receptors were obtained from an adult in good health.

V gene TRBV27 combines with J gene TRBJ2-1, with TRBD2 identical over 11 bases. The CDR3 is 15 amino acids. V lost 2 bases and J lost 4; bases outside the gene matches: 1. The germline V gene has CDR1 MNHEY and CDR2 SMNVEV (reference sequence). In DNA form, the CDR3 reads TGTGCCAGCAGTTTAACTAGCGGGAGTTACAATGAGCAGTTCTTC. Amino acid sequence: CASSLTSGSYNEQFF.

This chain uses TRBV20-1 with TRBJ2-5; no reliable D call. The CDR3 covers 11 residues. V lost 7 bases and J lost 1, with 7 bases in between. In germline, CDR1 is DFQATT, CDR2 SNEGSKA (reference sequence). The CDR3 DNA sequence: TGCAGTGGTACGGCCCAAGAGACCCAGTACTTC. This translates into CSGTAQETQYF.

CDR3 region: CASSDSPYTGELFF. The DNA of the CDR3 is TGCGCCAGCAGTGATTCTCCCTACACCGGGGAGCTGTTTTTT. V is TRBV10-2 and J is TRBJ2-2; D gene unclear. V was shortened by 3 bases and J by 3 bases, with 8 bases between the two germline ends. Germline loops: CDR1 WSHSY, CDR2 SAAADI. The CDR3 has 14 residues.

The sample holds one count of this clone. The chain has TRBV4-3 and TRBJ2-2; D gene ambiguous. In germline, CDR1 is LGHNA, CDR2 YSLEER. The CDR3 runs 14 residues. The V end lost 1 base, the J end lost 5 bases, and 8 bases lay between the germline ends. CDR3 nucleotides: TGCGCCAGCAGCCAAGTAGGGCAGACCGGGGAGCTGTTTTTT. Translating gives CASSQVGQTGELFF.

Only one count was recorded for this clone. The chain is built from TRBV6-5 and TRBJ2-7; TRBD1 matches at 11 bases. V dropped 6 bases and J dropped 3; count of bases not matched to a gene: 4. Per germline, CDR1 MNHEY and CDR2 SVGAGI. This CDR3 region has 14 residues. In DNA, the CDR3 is TGTGCCAGCAGGGACAGGGGGCTCGGCTACGAGCAGTACTTC. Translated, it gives CASRDRGLGYEQYF.

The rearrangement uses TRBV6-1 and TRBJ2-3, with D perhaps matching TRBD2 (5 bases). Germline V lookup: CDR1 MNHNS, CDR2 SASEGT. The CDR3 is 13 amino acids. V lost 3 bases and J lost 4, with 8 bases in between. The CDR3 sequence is CASSDQAADTQYF. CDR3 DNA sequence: TGTGCCAGCAGTGATCAAGCGGCAGATACGCAGTATTTT.

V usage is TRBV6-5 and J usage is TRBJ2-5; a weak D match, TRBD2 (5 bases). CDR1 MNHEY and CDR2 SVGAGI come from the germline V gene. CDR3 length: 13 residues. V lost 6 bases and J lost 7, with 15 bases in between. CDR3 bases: TGTGCCAGCAGACTTCCGGGATCTCGGACCCAGTACTTC. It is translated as CASRLPGSRTQYF.

Written as DNA, the CDR3 is TGTGCCAGCTTCACCATATCAGGGAGCACTGAAGCTTTCTTT. Translated: CASFTISGSTEAFF. The chain couples TRBV27 to TRBJ1-1, with D maybe TRBD1 (5 bases). Germline V gene data show CDR1 as MNHEY and CDR2 as SMNVEV (reference sequence). This CDR3 is 14 amino acids long. Trimming cost V 8 bases and J 4 bases, with 17 bases left between them.

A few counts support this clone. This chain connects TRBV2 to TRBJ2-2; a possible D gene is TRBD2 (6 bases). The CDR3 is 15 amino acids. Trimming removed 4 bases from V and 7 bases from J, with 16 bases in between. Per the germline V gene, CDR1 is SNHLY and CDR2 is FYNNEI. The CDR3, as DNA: TGTGCCAGCAGTGGGGTAGCGGATAAAGGCGGGGAGCTGTTTTTT. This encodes CASSGVADKGGELFF.

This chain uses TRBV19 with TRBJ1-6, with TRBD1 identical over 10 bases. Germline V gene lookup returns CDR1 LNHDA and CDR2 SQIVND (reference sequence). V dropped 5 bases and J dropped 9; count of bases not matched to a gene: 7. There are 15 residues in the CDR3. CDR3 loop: CASSFSTGGSSPLHF. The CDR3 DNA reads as TGTGCCAGTAGTTTCTCGACAGGGGGCAGTTCACCCCTCCACTTT.

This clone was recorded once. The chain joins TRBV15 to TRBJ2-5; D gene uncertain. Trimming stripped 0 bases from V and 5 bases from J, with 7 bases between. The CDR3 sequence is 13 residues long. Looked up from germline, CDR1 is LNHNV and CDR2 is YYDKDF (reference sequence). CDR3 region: CATSRDMAETQYF. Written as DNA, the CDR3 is TGTGCCACCAGCAGAGATATGGCGGAGACCCAGTACTTC.

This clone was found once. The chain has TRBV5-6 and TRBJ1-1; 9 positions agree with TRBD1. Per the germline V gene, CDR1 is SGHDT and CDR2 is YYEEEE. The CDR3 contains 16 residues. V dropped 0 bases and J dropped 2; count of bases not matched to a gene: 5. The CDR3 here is CASSLGRDRDNTEAFF. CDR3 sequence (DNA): TGTGCCAGCAGCTTGGGCCGGGACAGGGATAACACTGAAGCTTTCTTT. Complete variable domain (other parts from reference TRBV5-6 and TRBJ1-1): DAGVTQSPTHLIKTRGQQVTLRCSPKSGHDTVSWYQQALGQGPQFIFQYYEEEERQRGNFPDRFSGHQFPNYSSELNVNALLLGDSALYLCASSLGRDRDNTEAFFGQGTRLTVV.

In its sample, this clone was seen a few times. CDR3 sequence reads: CASSSYRGGSYNEQFF. In DNA form, the CDR3 reads TGTGCCAGCAGTTCCTACAGGGGGGGCTCCTACAATGAGCAGTTCTTC. The V and J genes are TRBV27 and TRBJ2-1; TRBD1 is a possible D gene (8 bases). Per the germline V gene, CDR1 is MNHEY and CDR2 is SMNVEV (reference sequence). Trimming pared 4 bases from V and 0 bases from J, leaving 13 bases between. The CDR3 covers 16 residues.

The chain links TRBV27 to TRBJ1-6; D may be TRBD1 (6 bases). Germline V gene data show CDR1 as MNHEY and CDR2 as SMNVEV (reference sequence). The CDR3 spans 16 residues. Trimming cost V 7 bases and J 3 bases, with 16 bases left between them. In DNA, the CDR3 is TGTGCCAGCAAACCACGGGGGGCTAGCTATAATTCACCCCTCCACTTT. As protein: CASKPRGASYNSPLHF.

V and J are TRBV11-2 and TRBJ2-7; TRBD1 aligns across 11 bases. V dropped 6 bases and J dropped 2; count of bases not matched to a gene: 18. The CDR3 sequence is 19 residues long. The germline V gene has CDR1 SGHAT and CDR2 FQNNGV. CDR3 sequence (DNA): TGTGCCAGCAGTGCAGCCGGGACAGGGGGAGCGGGGACCCCCTACGAGCAGTACTTC. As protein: CASSAAGTGGAGTPYEQYF. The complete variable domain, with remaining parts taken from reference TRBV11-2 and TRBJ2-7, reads EAGVAQSPRYKIIEKRQSVAFWCNPISGHATLYWYQQILGQGPKLLIQFQNNGVVDDSQLPKDRFSAERLKGVDSTLKIQPAKLEDSAVYLCASSAAGTGGAGTPYEQYFGPGTRLTVT.

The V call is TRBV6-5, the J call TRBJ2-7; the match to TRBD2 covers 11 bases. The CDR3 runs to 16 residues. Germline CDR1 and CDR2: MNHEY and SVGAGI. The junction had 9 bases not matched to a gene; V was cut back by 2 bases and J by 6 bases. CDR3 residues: CASSYGIAGGLGEQYF. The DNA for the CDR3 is TGTGCCAGCAGTTACGGGATAGCGGGAGGGCTTGGCGAGCAGTACTTC.

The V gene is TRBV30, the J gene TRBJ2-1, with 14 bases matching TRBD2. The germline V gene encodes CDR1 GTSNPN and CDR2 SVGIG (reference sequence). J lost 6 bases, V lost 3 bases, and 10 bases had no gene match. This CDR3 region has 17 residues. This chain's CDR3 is CAWRGRGLAGVFNEQFF. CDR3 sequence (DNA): TGTGCCTGGAGGGGGAGGGGACTAGCGGGAGTATTCAATGAGCAGTTCTTC. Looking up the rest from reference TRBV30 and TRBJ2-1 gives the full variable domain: SQTIHQWPATLVQPVGSPLSLECTVEGTSNPNLYWYRQAAGRGLQLLFYSVGIGQISSEVPQNLSASRPQDRQFILSSKKLLLSDSGFYLCAWRGRGLAGVFNEQFFGPGTRLTVL.

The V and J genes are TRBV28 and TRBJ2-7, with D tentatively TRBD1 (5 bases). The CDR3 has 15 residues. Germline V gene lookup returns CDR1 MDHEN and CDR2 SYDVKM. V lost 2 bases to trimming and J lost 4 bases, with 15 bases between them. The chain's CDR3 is CASSLQAAGQYEQYF. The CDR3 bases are TGTGCCAGCAGTTTACAGGCGGCAGGGCAATACGAGCAGTACTTC. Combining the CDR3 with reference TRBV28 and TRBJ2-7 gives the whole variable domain DVKVTQSSRYLVKRTGEKVFLECVQDMDHENMFWYRQDPGLGLRLIYFSYDVKMKEKGDIPEGYSVSREKKERFSLILESASTNQTSMYLCASSLQAAGQYEQYFGPGTRLTVT.

The CDR3 DNA is TGCGCCAGCAGCTTGACCGCCTCGGAGGGCTACACCTTC. It yields the protein CASSLTASEGYTF. This sequence joins TRBV5-1 and TRBJ1-2; no definite D call. The CDR3 has 13 residues. The ends were cut back, 1 base at V and 8 bases at J, with 12 bases in the middle. Germline V gives CDR1 SGHRS, CDR2 YFSETQ.

CDR3 sequence reads: CASSLLGGGGTDTQYF. CDR3 bases: TGTGCCAGCAGCTTACTGGGGGGAGGCGGTACAGATACGCAGTATTTT. V usage is TRBV7-2 and J usage is TRBJ2-3, with D tentatively TRBD2 (6 bases). The germline gives CDR1 SGHTA, CDR2 FQGNSA. V was clipped by 2 bases and J by 3 bases, with 15 bases between them. There are 16 residues in the CDR3.

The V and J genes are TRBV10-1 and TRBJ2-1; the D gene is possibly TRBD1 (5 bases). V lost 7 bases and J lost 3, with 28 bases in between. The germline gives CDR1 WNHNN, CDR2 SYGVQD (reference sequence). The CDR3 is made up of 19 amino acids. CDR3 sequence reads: CASICHQGPTATLYNEQFF. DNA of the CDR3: TGCGCCAGCATTTGCCACCAAGGGCCGACAGCTACTCTCTACAATGAGCAGTTCTTC.